The clone carrying this T cell receptor beta chain was picked up many times. Its target is not known. The record originates from a study of spatial heterogeneity in lung cancer. Study-level points and caveats: Counts of expanded alpha and beta TCRs within tumors tracked the tumor nonsynonymous mutation count.

Trimming removed 0 bases from V and 8 bases from J; junction bases left unmatched: 7. The CDR3 spans 14 residues. Germline CDR1 DFQATT, CDR2 SNEGSKA (reference sequence). TCRdb processed the 5' RACE reads anew with MiXCR; each CDR3 protein has one entry. Among some 25,000 distinct CDR3 sequences listed, under 8.5% were seen once. Sample time point: sample taken at primary tumor resection. The starting material was lung tumor tissue, obtained at surgery. This sequence joins TRBV20-1 and TRBJ1-2; the match to TRBD1 covers 9 bases. The sequence was obtained from a male donor with early-stage non-small cell lung cancer. The chain's CDR3 is CSARDTGGARGYTF. DNA for the CDR3: TGCAGTGCTAGAGATACAGGGGGCGCGAGGGGCTACACCTTC.